Here is one T cell receptor beta chain with its context. This sample was taken from a study of blood T cell repertoires in COVID-19. Generated by immunoSEQ multiplex PCR, the TCRdb table keeps only in-frame clones and is missing some. The table includes about 110,000 clones, 75% to 95% detected once. The germline V gene has CDR1 LNHDA and CDR2 SQIVND (reference sequence). This CDR3 region has 15 residues. The ends were cut back, 4 bases at V and 7 bases at J, with 17 bases in the middle. The V gene is TRBV19, the J gene TRBJ2-4, with a weak D call TRBD2 (6 bases). Sample: peripheral blood. The receptor's source is a woman in her 30s with acute or convalescent COVID-19. The CDR3 DNA reads TGTGCCAGTAGTAACTGGGGACTTCTCGGGAACATTCAGTACTTC. Residues: CASSNWGLLGNIQYF.